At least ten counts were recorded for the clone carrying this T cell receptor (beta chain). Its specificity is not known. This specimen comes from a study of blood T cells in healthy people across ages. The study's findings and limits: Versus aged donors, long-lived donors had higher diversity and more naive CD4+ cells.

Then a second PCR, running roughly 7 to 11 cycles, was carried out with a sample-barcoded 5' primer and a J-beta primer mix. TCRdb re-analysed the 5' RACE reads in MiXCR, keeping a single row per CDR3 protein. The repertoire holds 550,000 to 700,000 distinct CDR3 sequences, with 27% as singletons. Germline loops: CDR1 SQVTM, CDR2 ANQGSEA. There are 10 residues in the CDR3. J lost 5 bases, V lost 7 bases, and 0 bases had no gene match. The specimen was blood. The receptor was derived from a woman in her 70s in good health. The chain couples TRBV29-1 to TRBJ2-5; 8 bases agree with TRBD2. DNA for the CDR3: TGCAGCGCGGGGGGGGAGACCCAGTACTTC. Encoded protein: CSAGGETQYF. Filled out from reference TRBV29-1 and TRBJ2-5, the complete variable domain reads SAVISQKPSRDICQRGTSLTIQCQVDSQVTMMFWYRQQPGQSLTLIATANQGSEATYESGFVIDKFPISRPNLTFSTLTVSNMSPEDSSIYLCSAGGETQYFGPGTRLLVL.